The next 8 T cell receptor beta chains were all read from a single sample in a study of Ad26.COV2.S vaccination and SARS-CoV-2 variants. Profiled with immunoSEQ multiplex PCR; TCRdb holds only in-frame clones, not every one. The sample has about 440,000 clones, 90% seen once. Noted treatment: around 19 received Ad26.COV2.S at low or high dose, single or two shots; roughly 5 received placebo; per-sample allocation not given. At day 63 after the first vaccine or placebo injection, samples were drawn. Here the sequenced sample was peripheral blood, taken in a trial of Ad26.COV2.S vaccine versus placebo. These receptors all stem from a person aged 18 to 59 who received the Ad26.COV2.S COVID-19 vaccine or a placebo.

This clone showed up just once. CDR3 bases: TGTGCCAGCAGTGATCTAGCGGGAACACAAGAGACCCAGTACTTC. This gives the protein CASSDLAGTQETQYF. The gene calls are TRBV2 and TRBJ2-5, with TRBD2 matching 9 bases. The CDR3 consists of 15 residues. The V segment lost 3 bases and the J segment 2 bases; nucleotides outside the gene matches: 4. Germline V gene sequence: CDR1 SNHLY, CDR2 FYNNEI.

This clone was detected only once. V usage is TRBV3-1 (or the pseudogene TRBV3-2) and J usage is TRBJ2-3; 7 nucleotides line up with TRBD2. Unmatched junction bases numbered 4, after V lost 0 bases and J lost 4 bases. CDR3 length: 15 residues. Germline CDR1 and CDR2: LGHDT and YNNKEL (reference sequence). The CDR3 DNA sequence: TGTGCCAGCAGCCAAGACTCTAGCGGAGCAGATACGCAGTATTTT. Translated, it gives CASSQDSSGADTQYF.

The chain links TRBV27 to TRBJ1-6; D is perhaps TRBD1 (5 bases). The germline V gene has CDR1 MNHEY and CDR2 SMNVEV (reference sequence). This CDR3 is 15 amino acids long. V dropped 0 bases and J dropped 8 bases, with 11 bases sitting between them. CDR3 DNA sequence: TGTGCCAGCAGTTTATCGGAGGGGAGTTATTCACCCCTCCACTTT. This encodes CASSLSEGSYSPLHF.

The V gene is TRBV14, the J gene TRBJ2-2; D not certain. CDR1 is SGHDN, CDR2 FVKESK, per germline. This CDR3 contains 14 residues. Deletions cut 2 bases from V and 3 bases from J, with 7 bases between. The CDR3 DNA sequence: TGTGCCAGCAGCCAATCATGGGACACCGGGGAGCTGTTTTTT. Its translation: CASSQSWDTGELFF. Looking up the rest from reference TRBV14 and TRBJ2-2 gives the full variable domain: EAGVTQFPSHSVIEKGQTVTLRCDPISGHDNLYWYRRVMGKEIKFLLHFVKESKQDESGMPNNRFLAERTGGTYSTLKVQPAELEDSGVYFCASSQSWDTGELFFGEGSRLTVL.

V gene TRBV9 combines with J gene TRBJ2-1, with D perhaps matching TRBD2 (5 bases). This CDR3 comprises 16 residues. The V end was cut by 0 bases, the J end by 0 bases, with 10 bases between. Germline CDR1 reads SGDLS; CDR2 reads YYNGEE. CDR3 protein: CASSVASAGSYNEQFF. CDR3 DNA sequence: TGTGCCAGCAGCGTAGCCTCTGCGGGCTCCTACAATGAGCAGTTCTTC.

The CDR3 protein is CASSLKGLTIYNEQFF. The CDR3 nucleotides are TGTGCCAGCAGCTTAAAGGGACTGACCATCTACAATGAGCAGTTCTTC. The genes are TRBV13 and TRBJ2-1; D may be TRBD2 (6 bases). The CDR3 extends over 16 amino acids. Germline CDR1 reads PRHDT; CDR2 reads FYEKMQ (reference sequence). V gave up 2 bases and J gave up 3 bases, with 14 bases separating them.

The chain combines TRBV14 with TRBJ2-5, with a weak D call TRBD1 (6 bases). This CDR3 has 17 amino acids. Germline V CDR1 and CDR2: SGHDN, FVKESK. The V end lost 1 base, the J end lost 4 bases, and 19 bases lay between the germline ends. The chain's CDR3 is CASSQVLYQGPGETQYF. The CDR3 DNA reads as TGTGCCAGCAGCCAAGTCTTATATCAGGGGCCCGGAGAGACCCAGTACTTC.

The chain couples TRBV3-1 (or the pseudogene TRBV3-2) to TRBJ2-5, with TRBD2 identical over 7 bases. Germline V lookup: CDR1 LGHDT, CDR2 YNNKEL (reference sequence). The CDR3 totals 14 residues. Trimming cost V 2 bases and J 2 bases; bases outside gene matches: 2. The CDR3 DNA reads TGTGCCAGCAGCCAACGCGGGAGTCAAGAGACCCAGTACTTC. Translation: CASSQRGSQETQYF.